Listed below are T cell receptor beta chains from one sample, sequenced in a study of beta chain features in type 1 diabetes. Assay used: immunoSEQ multiplex PCR; TCRdb lists only in-frame clones, some missing. The sample lists about 470,000 clones, 30% occurring once. Sequencing was performed on naive CD4+ T cells from blood. The receptors were gathered from a man younger than 35 in good health. CDR3s include the opening cysteine and the closing phenylalanine or tryptophan. A D gene is named only where the DNA matches it firmly. Rows may omit the clone size; those that give it use once, few, many or a size class.

d_call: .; j_call: TRBJ2-5; v_call: TRBV7-9; clone_size: .; cdr3_nt: TGTGCCAGCAGCTTAGCGCGGTCCGGGACGGGGGAGACCCAGTACTTC; cdr3_aa: CASSLARSGTGETQYF
d_call: .; j_call: TRBJ2-3; v_call: TRBV2; clone_size: .; cdr3_nt: TGTGCCAGCAGTGGGGCCTGGGGAACAGATACGCAGTATTTT; cdr3_aa: CASSGAWGTDTQYF
d_call: TRBD1; j_call: TRBJ2-5; v_call: TRBV29-1; clone_size: few; cdr3_nt: TGCAGCGCGACAGGGGGCATGCAAGAGACCCAGTACTTC; cdr3_aa: CSATGGMQETQYF
d_call: .; j_call: TRBJ1-2; v_call: TRBV15; clone_size: few; cdr3_nt: TGTGCCACCAGCAGAGATCCGAGTGGCTACACCTTC; cdr3_aa: CATSRDPSGYTF
d_call: .; j_call: TRBJ1-5; v_call: TRBV7-3; clone_size: few; cdr3_nt: TGTGCCAGCAGCCCCGGGCCGGGAGATCAGCCCCAGCATTTT; cdr3_aa: CASSPGPGDQPQHF
d_call: TRBD1; j_call: TRBJ2-3; v_call: TRBV27; clone_size: .; cdr3_nt: TGTGCCAGCGGGACAGGGTGGGCAGATACGCAGTATTTT; cdr3_aa: CASGTGWADTQYF
d_call: TRBD1; j_call: TRBJ2-5; v_call: TRBV18; clone_size: few; cdr3_nt: TGTGCCAGCTCACCCCCGGGACAGGGTTGGACCCAGTACTTC; cdr3_aa: CASSPPGQGWTQYF
d_call: TRBD1; j_call: TRBJ2-7; v_call: TRBV28; clone_size: .; cdr3_nt: TGTGCCAGCGACCGTAGGGACAGGGTTTCCGAGCAGTACTTC; cdr3_aa: CASDRRDRVSEQYF
d_call: TRBD1; j_call: TRBJ2-1; v_call: TRBV10-3; clone_size: few; cdr3_nt: TGTGCCATCAGTGAGGCGCAGGGGGCCTACAATGAGCAGTTCTTC; cdr3_aa: CAISEAQGAYNEQFF
d_call: .; j_call: TRBJ1-3; v_call: TRBV30; clone_size: .; cdr3_nt: TGTGCCTGGAGTGCCGGCAGCTCTGGAAACACCATATATTTT; cdr3_aa: CAWSAGSSGNTIYF
d_call: TRBD2; j_call: TRBJ2-1; v_call: TRBV9; clone_size: few; cdr3_nt: TGTGCCAGCAGCGTAGCAGGACTAGCGGGATCCTACAATGAGCAGTTCTTC; cdr3_aa: CASSVAGLAGSYNEQFF
d_call: .; j_call: TRBJ2-6; v_call: TRBV5-6; clone_size: few; cdr3_nt: TGTGCCAGCAGCTTTGGGCCGCTCTCTGGGGCCAACGTCCTGACTTTC; cdr3_aa: CASSFGPLSGANVLTF
d_call: .; j_call: TRBJ1-5; v_call: TRBV2; clone_size: .; cdr3_nt: TGTGCCAGCAGTGACCGGGGGAATCAGCCCCAGCATTTT; cdr3_aa: CASSDRGNQPQHF
d_call: .; j_call: TRBJ2-3; v_call: TRBV5-1; clone_size: .; cdr3_nt: TGCGCCAGCAGCTTGGTTGAAGGCACAGATACGCAGTATTTT; cdr3_aa: CASSLVEGTDTQYF
d_call: TRBD2; j_call: TRBJ2-1; v_call: TRBV7-8; clone_size: .; cdr3_nt: TGTGCCAGCAGCTTAGGGACTAGCGGGTATTACAATGAGCAGTTCTTC; cdr3_aa: CASSLGTSGYYNEQFF
d_call: TRBD2; j_call: TRBJ2-1; v_call: TRBV4-1; clone_size: .; cdr3_nt: TGCGCCAGCAGCCAAGGAATACTAGCGGACTCCTACAATGAGCAGTTCTTC; cdr3_aa: CASSQGILADSYNEQFF
d_call: .; j_call: TRBJ1-5; v_call: TRBV30; clone_size: few; cdr3_nt: TGTGCCTGGAGTGTACTGGGAGGGCAGCCCCAGCATTTT; cdr3_aa: CAWSVLGGQPQHF
d_call: .; j_call: TRBJ1-5; v_call: TRBV2; clone_size: .; cdr3_nt: TGTGCCAGAGAACAGGGAGGCAATCAGCCCCAGCATTTT; cdr3_aa: CAREQGGNQPQHF
d_call: TRBD2; j_call: TRBJ2-1; v_call: TRBV5-1; clone_size: few; cdr3_nt: TGCGCCAGCAGCAGGGACTACATAGAGGAGCAGTTCTTC; cdr3_aa: CASSRDYIEEQFF
d_call: TRBD2; j_call: TRBJ2-1; v_call: TRBV9; clone_size: .; cdr3_nt: TGTGCCAGCAGCGTAGCACTAGCGGGAGGCTCCTACAATGAGCAGTTCTTC; cdr3_aa: CASSVALAGGSYNEQFF
d_call: .; j_call: TRBJ2-7; v_call: TRBV28; clone_size: .; cdr3_nt: TGTGCCAGCAGAACTAGGGGCGAGCAGTACTTC; cdr3_aa: CASRTRGEQYF
d_call: TRBD1; j_call: TRBJ1-2; v_call: TRBV30; clone_size: .; cdr3_nt: TGTGCCTGGACCAGGACAGGCTCACTTTATGGCTACACCTTC; cdr3_aa: CAWTRTGSLYGYTF
d_call: .; j_call: TRBJ1-1; v_call: TRBV30; clone_size: few; cdr3_nt: TGTGCCTGGAGTCCCCGGGGGAGGGCTGAAGCTTTCTTT; cdr3_aa: CAWSPRGRAEAFF
d_call: .; j_call: TRBJ1-2; v_call: TRBV6-5; clone_size: .; cdr3_nt: TGTGCCAGCAGCCTCGCGGGGGGGACTTATGGCTACACCTTC; cdr3_aa: CASSLAGGTYGYTF
d_call: .; j_call: TRBJ2-2; v_call: TRBV7-9; clone_size: few; cdr3_nt: TGTGCCAGCAGCCCACAGCGACAGGCCACCGGGGAGCTGTTTTTT; cdr3_aa: CASSPQRQATGELFF
d_call: TRBD2; j_call: TRBJ2-1; v_call: TRBV30; clone_size: .; cdr3_nt: TGTGCCTGGAGTGTGACTAGCGGGAGGGTCGAGCAGTTCTTC; cdr3_aa: CAWSVTSGRVEQFF
d_call: .; j_call: TRBJ1-5; v_call: TRBV4-1; clone_size: .; cdr3_nt: TGCGCCAGCAGCCTGACCCCGAGCAATCAGCCCCAGCATTTT; cdr3_aa: CASSLTPSNQPQHF
d_call: TRBD1; j_call: TRBJ2-7; v_call: TRBV4-1; clone_size: few; cdr3_nt: TGCGCCAGCAGCCATGGGACAGGGGCCTACGAGCAGTACTTC; cdr3_aa: CASSHGTGAYEQYF
d_call: TRBD1; j_call: TRBJ2-5; v_call: TRBV30; clone_size: few; cdr3_nt: TGTGCCTGGAGAACGACAGGGGGTCAGTACTTC; cdr3_aa: CAWRTTGGQYF
d_call: .; j_call: TRBJ1-5; v_call: TRBV30; clone_size: .; cdr3_nt: TGTGCCTGGAGTCTTTCCCATTTT; cdr3_aa: CAWSLSHF
d_call: .; j_call: TRBJ1-2; v_call: TRBV25-1; clone_size: .; cdr3_nt: TGTGCCAGCAGCCCTATATGGGCGGGGAACTATGGCTACACCTTC; cdr3_aa: CASSPIWAGNYGYTF
d_call: .; j_call: TRBJ2-1; v_call: TRBV19; clone_size: .; cdr3_nt: TGTGCCAGTAGTACCGCCAGGGGCTCCTACAATGAGCAGTTCTTC; cdr3_aa: CASSTARGSYNEQFF
d_call: .; j_call: TRBJ2-1; v_call: TRBV7-2; clone_size: few; cdr3_nt: TGTGCCAGCAGCTTAGCGGCTGTGAGCTCCTACAATGAGCAGTTCTTC; cdr3_aa: CASSLAAVSSYNEQFF
d_call: .; j_call: TRBJ2-7; v_call: TRBV28; clone_size: few; cdr3_nt: TGTGCCAGCAGTCCCGGGGACAAGTACGAGCAGTACTTC; cdr3_aa: CASSPGDKYEQYF
d_call: .; j_call: TRBJ2-1; v_call: TRBV28; clone_size: few; cdr3_nt: TGTGCCAGCAGTTCCAACTTGGGCCGTTCCTACAATGAGCAGTTCTTC; cdr3_aa: CASSSNLGRSYNEQFF
d_call: .; j_call: TRBJ2-1; v_call: TRBV28; clone_size: .; cdr3_nt: TGTGCCAGCAGTTTAATTTTAGCTGTCGGGAATGAGCAGTTCTTC; cdr3_aa: CASSLILAVGNEQFF
d_call: TRBD2; j_call: TRBJ2-3; v_call: TRBV6-4; clone_size: few; cdr3_nt: TGTGCCAGCAGTGACGGGACTAGCAACGCAGATACGCAGTATTTT; cdr3_aa: CASSDGTSNADTQYF
d_call: .; j_call: TRBJ2-7; v_call: TRBV12-5; clone_size: few; cdr3_nt: TGTGCTAGTGGTTTGGTTTTTGGGGCCAAATCTGAAGAGCAGTACTTC; cdr3_aa: CASGLVFGAKSEEQYF
d_call: .; j_call: TRBJ2-5; v_call: TRBV9; clone_size: .; cdr3_nt: TGTGCCAGCAGCGTAAGCGCCGGTGGGGTTGGGGAGACCCAGTACTTC; cdr3_aa: CASSVSAGGVGETQYF
d_call: TRBD1; j_call: TRBJ2-7; v_call: TRBV7-6; clone_size: few; cdr3_nt: TGTGCCAGCAGCGTCGGACAGGGGACATACGAGCAGTACTTC; cdr3_aa: CASSVGQGTYEQYF
d_call: .; j_call: TRBJ2-3; v_call: TRBV7-8; clone_size: few; cdr3_nt: TGTGCCAGCAGCTTGAGCAGGGGCACAGATACGCAGTATTTT; cdr3_aa: CASSLSRGTDTQYF
d_call: .; j_call: TRBJ1-2; v_call: TRBV19; clone_size: once; cdr3_nt: TGTGCCAGTAATAAAGGCAATGGCTACACCTTC; cdr3_aa: CASNKGNGYTF
d_call: TRBD1; j_call: TRBJ2-7; v_call: TRBV29-1; clone_size: few; cdr3_nt: TGCAGCGTGGCTCCACTGGACAGGGGTGACGAGCAGTACTTC; cdr3_aa: CSVAPLDRGDEQYF
d_call: .; j_call: TRBJ2-1; v_call: TRBV9; clone_size: .; cdr3_nt: TGTGCCAGCAGGGGTGAGAGCTCCTACAATGAGCAGTTCTTC; cdr3_aa: CASRGESSYNEQFF
d_call: .; j_call: TRBJ2-3; v_call: TRBV25-1; clone_size: once; cdr3_nt: TGTGCCAGCAGTGAATTAGTCGGACAGAGAAGCACAGATACGCAGTATTTT; cdr3_aa: CASSELVGQRSTDTQYF
d_call: .; j_call: TRBJ1-5; v_call: TRBV30; clone_size: few; cdr3_nt: TGTGCCTGGAGCCTGACAGGAACTCAGCCCCAGCATTTT; cdr3_aa: CAWSLTGTQPQHF
d_call: TRBD1; j_call: TRBJ1-2; v_call: TRBV30; clone_size: .; cdr3_nt: TGTGCCCTAAGACAGGGGAGGGATGGCTACACCTTC; cdr3_aa: CALRQGRDGYTF
d_call: .; j_call: TRBJ2-7; v_call: TRBV7-2; clone_size: few; cdr3_nt: TGTGCCAGCAGCTTTATACCCGAGCAGTACTTC; cdr3_aa: CASSFIPEQYF
d_call: .; j_call: TRBJ2-3; v_call: TRBV30; clone_size: few; cdr3_nt: TGTGCCTGGAGTCTTCATGGACAAGGCTGGACAGATACGCAGTATTTT; cdr3_aa: CAWSLHGQGWTDTQYF
d_call: .; j_call: TRBJ2-5; v_call: TRBV7-2; clone_size: .; cdr3_nt: TGTGCCAGCAGCTTATCTAGAGAGACCCAGTACTTC; cdr3_aa: CASSLSRETQYF
d_call: .; j_call: TRBJ2-1; v_call: TRBV5-4; clone_size: few; cdr3_nt: TGTGCCAGCAGCTTATCCCGTGGGGAGCAGTTCTTC; cdr3_aa: CASSLSRGEQFF
d_call: .; j_call: TRBJ2-7; v_call: TRBV4-1; clone_size: few; cdr3_nt: TGCGCCAGCAGCCGGAAAGTGGGGACGGTAAATTACGAGCAGTACTTC; cdr3_aa: CASSRKVGTVNYEQYF